This paragraph covers one T cell receptor beta chain sequence. The antigen is unknown. The assay was immunoSEQ multiplex PCR, and TCRdb's table has in-frame clones only and misses some. The data contain 50,000 or so clones, roughly four fifths of them singletons. This sample is drawn from a study of a mutant IDH1 vaccine in newly diagnosed glioma. As for time point: week 5, during vaccination. Alongside topical imiquimod, each dose of vaccine comprised 300 ug of mutant IDH1 20-mer peptide. The germline V gene encodes CDR1 SGHAT and CDR2 FQNNGV. This CDR3 contains 14 residues. V lost 1 base and J lost 2, with 8 bases in between.

Sequenced here: PBMCs, sampled from a glioma patient whose treatment included an IDH1 peptide vaccine. The TCR originated in a woman between 45 and 65 years old with glioma. This chain links TRBV11-2 with TRBJ1-1, with D perhaps TRBD1 (6 bases). The CDR3 nucleotides read TGTGCCAGCAGCTTAGTCAGGGGTAACACTGAAGCTTTCTTT. Encoded protein: CASSLVRGNTEAFF.